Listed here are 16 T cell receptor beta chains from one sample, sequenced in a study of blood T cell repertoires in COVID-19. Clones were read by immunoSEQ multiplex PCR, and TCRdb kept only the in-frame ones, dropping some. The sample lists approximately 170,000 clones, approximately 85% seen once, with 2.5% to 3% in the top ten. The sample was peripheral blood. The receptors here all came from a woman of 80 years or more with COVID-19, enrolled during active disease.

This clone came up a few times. The CDR3 loop is CATSDLGANEQFF. As DNA, the CDR3 is TGTGCCACCAGTGATTTGGGTGCGAATGAGCAGTTCTTC. The V call is TRBV24-1, the J call TRBJ2-1; D is unclear. This CDR3 is 13 amino acids long. V was pared by 0 bases and J by 7 bases, with 6 bases between. Germline V gives CDR1 KGHDR, CDR2 SFDVKD.

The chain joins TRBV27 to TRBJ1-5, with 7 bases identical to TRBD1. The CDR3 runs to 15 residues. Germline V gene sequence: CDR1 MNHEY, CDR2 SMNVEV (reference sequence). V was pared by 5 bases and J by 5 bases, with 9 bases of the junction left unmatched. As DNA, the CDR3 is TGTGCCAGCAGTACAGGGGTGGGTTCCCATCAGCCCCAGCATTTT. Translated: CASSTGVGSHQPQHF.

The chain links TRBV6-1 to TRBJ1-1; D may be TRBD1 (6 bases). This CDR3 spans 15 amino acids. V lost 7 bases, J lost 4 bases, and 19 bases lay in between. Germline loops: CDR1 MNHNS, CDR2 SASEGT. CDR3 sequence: CASINYGRGATEAFF. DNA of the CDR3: TGTGCCAGCATCAACTACGGGCGGGGGGCCACTGAAGCTTTCTTT.

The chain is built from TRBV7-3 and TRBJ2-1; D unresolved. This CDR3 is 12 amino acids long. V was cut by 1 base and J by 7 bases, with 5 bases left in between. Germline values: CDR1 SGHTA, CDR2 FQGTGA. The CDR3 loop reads CASSLRPNEQFF. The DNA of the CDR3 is TGTGCCAGCAGCTTAAGGCCAAATGAGCAGTTCTTC.

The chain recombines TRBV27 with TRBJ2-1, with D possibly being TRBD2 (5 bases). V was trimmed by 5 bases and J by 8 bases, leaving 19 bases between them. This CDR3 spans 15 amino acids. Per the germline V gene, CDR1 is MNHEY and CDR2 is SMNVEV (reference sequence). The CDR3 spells CASSPRSVVGDEQFF. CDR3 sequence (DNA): TGTGCCAGCAGTCCGCGATCCGTAGTGGGAGATGAGCAGTTCTTC.

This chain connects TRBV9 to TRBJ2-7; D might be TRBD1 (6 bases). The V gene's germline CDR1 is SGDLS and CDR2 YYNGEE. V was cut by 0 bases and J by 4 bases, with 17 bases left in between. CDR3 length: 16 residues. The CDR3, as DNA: TGTGCCAGCAGCGTAGCCCCCGGGACATTGCTGTACGAGCAGTACTTC. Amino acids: CASSVAPGTLLYEQYF.

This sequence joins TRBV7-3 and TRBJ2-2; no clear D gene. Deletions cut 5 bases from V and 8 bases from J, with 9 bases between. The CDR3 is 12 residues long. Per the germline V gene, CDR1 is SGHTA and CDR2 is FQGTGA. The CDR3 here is CASSPPLGELFF. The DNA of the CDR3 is TGTGCCAGCAGCCCGCCACTAGGGGAGCTGTTTTTT.

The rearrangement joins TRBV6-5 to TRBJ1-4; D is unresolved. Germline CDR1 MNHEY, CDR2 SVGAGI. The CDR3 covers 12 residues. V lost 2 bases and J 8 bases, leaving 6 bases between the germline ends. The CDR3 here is CASSYDREKLFF. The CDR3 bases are TGTGCCAGCAGTTACGATCGGGAAAAACTGTTTTTT.

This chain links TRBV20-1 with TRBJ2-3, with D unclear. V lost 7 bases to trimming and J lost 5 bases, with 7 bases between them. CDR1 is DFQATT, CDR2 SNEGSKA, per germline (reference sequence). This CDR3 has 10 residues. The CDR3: CSELRDTQYF. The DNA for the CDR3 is TGCAGTGAGCTAAGAGATACGCAGTATTTT.

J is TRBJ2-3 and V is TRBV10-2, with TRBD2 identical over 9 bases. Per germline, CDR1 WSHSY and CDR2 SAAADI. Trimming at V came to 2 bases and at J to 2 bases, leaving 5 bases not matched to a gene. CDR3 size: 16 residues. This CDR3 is CASSEMGGGVTDTQYF. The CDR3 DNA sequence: TGCGCCAGCAGTGAGATGGGCGGGGGGGTCACAGATACGCAGTATTTT.

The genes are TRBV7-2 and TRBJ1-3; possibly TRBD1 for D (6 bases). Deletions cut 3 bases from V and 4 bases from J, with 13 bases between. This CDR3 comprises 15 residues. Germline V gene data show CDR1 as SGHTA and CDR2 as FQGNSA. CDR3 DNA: TGTGCCAGCAGCTTTACCCCAGGGGCAGGAAACACCATATATTTT. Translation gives CASSFTPGAGNTIYF.

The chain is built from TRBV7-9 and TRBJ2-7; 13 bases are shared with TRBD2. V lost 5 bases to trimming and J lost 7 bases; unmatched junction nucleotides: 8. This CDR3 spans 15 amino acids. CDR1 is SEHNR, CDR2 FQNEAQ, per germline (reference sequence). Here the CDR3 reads CASSPKTSGGQEQYF. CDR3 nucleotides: TGTGCCAGCAGCCCAAAGACTAGCGGGGGGCAAGAGCAGTACTTC. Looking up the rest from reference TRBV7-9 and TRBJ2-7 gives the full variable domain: DTGVSQNPRHKITKRGQNVTFRCDPISEHNRLYWYRQTLGQGPEFLTYFQNEAQLEKSRLLSDRFSAERPKGSFSTLEIQRTEQGDSAMYLCASSPKTSGGQEQYFGPGTRLTVT.

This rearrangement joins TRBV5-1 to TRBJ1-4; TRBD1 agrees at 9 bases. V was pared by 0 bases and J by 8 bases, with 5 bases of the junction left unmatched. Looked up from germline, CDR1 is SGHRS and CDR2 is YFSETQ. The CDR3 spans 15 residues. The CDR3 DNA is TGCGCCAGCAGCTTGGGACAGGGGGGGATCGAAAAACTGTTTTTT. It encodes CASSLGQGGIEKLFF. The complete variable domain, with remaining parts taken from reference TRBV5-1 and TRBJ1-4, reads KAGVTQTPRYLIKTRGQQVTLSCSPISGHRSVSWYQQTPGQGLQFLFEYFSETQRNKGNFPGRFSGRQFSNSRSEMNVSTLELGDSALYLCASSLGQGGIEKLFFGSGTQLSVL.

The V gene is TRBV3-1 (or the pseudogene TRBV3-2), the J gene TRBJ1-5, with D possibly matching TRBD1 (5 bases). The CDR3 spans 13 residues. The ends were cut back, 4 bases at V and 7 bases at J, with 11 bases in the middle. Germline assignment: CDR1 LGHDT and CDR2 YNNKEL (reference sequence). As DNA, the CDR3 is TGTGCCAGCAGCCCCCCGGGGGGGCAGCCCCAGCATTTT. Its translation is CASSPPGGQPQHF.

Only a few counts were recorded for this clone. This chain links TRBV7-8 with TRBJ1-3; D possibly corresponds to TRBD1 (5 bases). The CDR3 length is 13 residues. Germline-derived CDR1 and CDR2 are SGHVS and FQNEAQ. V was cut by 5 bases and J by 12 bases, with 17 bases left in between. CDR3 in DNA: TGTGCCAGCAGCGTCGGCCCAGGGATTGGCATATATTTT. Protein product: CASSVGPGIGIYF.

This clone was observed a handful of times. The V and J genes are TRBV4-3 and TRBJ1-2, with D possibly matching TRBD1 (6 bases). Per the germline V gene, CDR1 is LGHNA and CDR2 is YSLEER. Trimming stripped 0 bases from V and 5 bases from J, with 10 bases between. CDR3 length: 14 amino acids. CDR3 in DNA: TGCGCCAGCAGCCAAGAGACAGGCACTTATGGCTACACCTTC. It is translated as CASSQETGTYGYTF.